These 30 T cell receptor beta chains were sequenced from one sample in a study of human T cells and chemical hapten exposure. Regarding time point: pre-sensitization, week 0. Treatment defined: therapeutic diphenylcyclopropenone sensitization with weekly scalp DPC. One entry per CDR3 protein results from TCRdb running MiXCR on the RACE reads. The table lists 40,000 or so distinct CDR3 sequences, roughly a tenth of them singletons. This specimen was whole blood, taken in connection with sensitization to the hapten diphenylcyclopropenone (DPC). These receptors all stem from a man between 25 and 39 years old with alopecia areata. Some clones in this sample may be carry-over from other donors' samples.

Of note for this clonotype: At one boundary the junction diverges from the germline segment, which might be a read error. V and J are TRBV29-1 and TRBJ2-2; maybe TRBD1 (6 bases). The CDR3 sequence is 15 residues long. Germline CDR1 and CDR2: SQVTM and ANQGSEA. The CDR3 DNA is TGCAGCGTATTACAGGGCCCTGAGAACATCGGGGAGCTGTTTTTT. The encoded protein is CSVLQGPENIGELFF.

The J gene is TRBJ1-1, the V gene TRBV12-2; the table's TRBD1 call for D was not verified on the DNA. TRBV12-2 is a pseudogene. The CDR3 spans 14 residues. The DNA for the CDR3 is TGTGCAAGTCGCTTAGCGACCCGGCGGACTGAAGCTTTCTTT. It translates to CASRLATRRTEAFF.

This clonotype was counted many times. CDR3 sequence: CSARVGPETQYF. DNA of the CDR3: TGCAGTGCTAGAGTGGGCCCCGAGACCCAGTACTTC. This chain joins TRBV20-1 and TRBJ2-5, with D unresolved. Germline V gene sequence: CDR1 DFQATT, CDR2 SNEGSKA (reference sequence). This CDR3 comprises 12 residues. Trimming cost V 1 base and J 5 bases, with 8 bases left between them.

The chain has TRBV6-6 and TRBJ2-1, with unresolved D. CDR3 length: 14 residues. Per germline, CDR1 MNHNY and CDR2 SVGAGI (reference sequence). V was trimmed by 10 bases and J by 1 base, leaving 14 bases between them. CDR3 amino acids: CATIEHRSYNEQFF. In DNA form, the CDR3 reads TGTGCCACCATAGAGCATAGATCCTACAATGAGCAGTTCTTC.

This clonotype was seen ten or more times. V is TRBV2 and J is TRBJ1-5, with D perhaps TRBD1 (6 bases). Germline-derived CDR1 and CDR2 are SNHLY and FYNNEI. The length of the CDR3 is 15 residues. Trimming left V 6 bases short and J 2 bases short, with 14 bases between. CDR3 bases: TGTGCCAGCAGCCAGGGGCCACAGCGCAATCAGCCCCAGCATTTT. It encodes CASSQGPQRNQPQHF.

This clonotype came up a few times. This chain joins TRBV20-1 and TRBJ2-3; 8 bases are a match to TRBD1. The CDR3 loop spans 13 amino acids. Trimming at V came to 5 bases and at J to 7 bases, leaving 8 bases not matched to a gene. From germline, CDR1 is DFQATT and CDR2 SNEGSKA (reference sequence). CDR3 sequence: CSADDRGRNTQYF. The CDR3 DNA reads TGCAGTGCTGACGACAGGGGACGTAATACGCAGTATTTT.

This clonotype has more than one count but fewer than ten. The chain is built from TRBV7-9 and TRBJ2-7; TRBD1 matches 8 bases. This CDR3 comprises 17 residues. Looked up from germline, CDR1 is SEHNR and CDR2 is FQNEAQ (reference sequence). V lost 2 bases, J lost 0 bases, and 9 bases stayed unmatched. CDR3 loop: CASSLIAPQGASYEQYV. The CDR3 nucleotides are TGTGCCAGCAGCTTAATAGCCCCGCAGGGGGCCTCCTACGAGCAGTACGTC.

Only a few counts were recorded for this clonotype. The V and J genes are TRBV2 and TRBJ2-5; 11 nucleotides align to TRBD1. This CDR3 spans 15 amino acids. V trimming: 5 bases; J trimming: 2 bases; junction bases outside the gene matches: 4. The germline gives CDR1 SNHLY, CDR2 FYNNEI. The CDR3 bases are TGTGCCAGCAGTCCGGACAGGGGGCGGCAAGAGACCCAGTACTTC. Its protein product is CASSPDRGRQETQYF.

This clonotype appeared many times. In DNA form, the CDR3 reads TGTGCCAGCAGCCTCGCCGGGTCGAGTCTTGGCTACACCTTC. Amino acid sequence: CASSLAGSSLGYTF. This chain joins TRBV4-2 and TRBJ1-2; D ambiguous. This CDR3 has 14 amino acids. Germline V gives CDR1 LGHNA, CDR2 YNFKEQ. Deletions cut 4 bases from V and 7 bases from J, with 16 bases between.

This clonotype was seen a handful of times. The V gene is TRBV9, the J gene TRBJ1-6; 7 bases map to TRBD1. There are 12 residues in the CDR3. Germline V gene data show CDR1 as SGDLS and CDR2 as YYNGEE. The junction had 7 bases not matched to a gene; V was cut back by 4 bases and J by 15 bases. CDR3 sequence (DNA): TGTGCCAGCAGCTCGACAGGGAATTTCCTCCACTTT. Its protein product is CASSSTGNFLHF. The entire variable domain, with the rest obtained from reference TRBV9 and TRBJ1-6, is as follows: DSGVTQTPKHLITATGQRVTLRCSPRSGDLSVYWYQQSLDQGLQFLIQYYNGEERAKGNILERFSAQQFPDLHSELNLSSLELGDSALYFCASSSTGNFLHFGNGTRLTVT.

This clonotype was found many times. This chain uses TRBV29-1 with TRBJ1-5, with TRBD1 as a possible D gene (5 bases). The CDR3 is 14 amino acids. Between the trimmed V and J ends, which lost 7 bases and 2 bases, there was a span of 15 bases. Germline CDR1 SQVTM, CDR2 ANQGSEA. The DNA of the CDR3 is TGCAGCGCGAAGCAGGGTAATGGCAATCAGCCCCAGCATTTT. Amino acid sequence: CSAKQGNGNQPQHF.

This clonotype was detected a few times. The rearrangement uses TRBV20-1 and TRBJ2-7, with 7 bases matching TRBD2. CDR3 length: 11 residues. The germline V gene encodes CDR1 DFQATT and CDR2 SNEGSKA (reference sequence). CDR3 DNA: TGCAGCCCCGGGACTACCTACGAGCAGTACGTC. It codes for CSPGTTYEQYV.

This clonotype was recorded many times. This chain links TRBV7-6 with TRBJ2-5; possible D gene TRBD1, 6 bases. Trimming removed 5 bases at V and 0 bases at J, with 10 bases between. The CDR3 runs 14 residues. Looked up from germline, CDR1 is SGHVS and CDR2 is FNYEAQ. The chain's CDR3 is CASSLGQNQETQYF. CDR3 nucleotides: TGTGCCAGCAGCCTCGGACAGAACCAAGAGACCCAGTACTTC.

Only a few counts were recorded for this clonotype. J is TRBJ2-3 and V is TRBV12-3 or TRBV12-4; 11 bases agree with TRBD1. Germline trimming cut 5 bases from V and 5 bases from J; bases unmatched to any gene: 3. This CDR3 is 14 amino acids long. CDR3 protein: CASSLDRGRDTQYF. For the CDR3, the DNA is TGTGCCAGCAGTCTGGACAGGGGGCGAGATACGCAGTATTTT.

This clonotype was counted many times. V gene TRBV6-5 combines with J gene TRBJ1-5; 8 bases are a match to TRBD1. V lost 2 bases and J lost 7; bases outside the gene matches: 16. Germline V CDR1 and CDR2: MNHEY, SVGAGI. This CDR3 is 18 amino acids long. DNA for the CDR3: TGTGCCAGCAGTTACCCCTCCTTTGCTACGACAGGGGACCAGCCCCAGCATTTT. This codes for CASSYPSFATTGDQPQHF.

The sample holds a few counts of this clonotype. This chain uses TRBV7-9 with TRBJ2-2; either TRBD1 or TRBD2 may fit D (5 bases each). Between the trimmed V and J ends, which lost 7 bases and 6 bases, there was a span of 12 bases. The CDR3 runs to 13 residues. CDR1 and CDR2 (germline): SEHNR, FQNEAQ (reference sequence). The CDR3 coding sequence is TGTGCCAGCACCGATTTGGGGGCCGGGGAGCTGTTTTTT. Translation: CASTDLGAGELFF.

This clonotype was detected a few times. The DNA of the CDR3 is TGTGCCAGCAGCCCCCCTGGGATGTCGAACACCGGGGAGCTGTTTTTT. Translating it yields CASSPPGMSNTGELFF. V gene TRBV7-9 combines with J gene TRBJ2-2; unclear D gene. The CDR3 is 16 amino acids. Between the trimmed V and J ends, which lost 5 bases and 0 bases, there was a span of 13 bases. Germline-derived CDR1 and CDR2 are SEHNR and FQNEAQ (reference sequence).

V gene TRBV29-1 combines with J gene TRBJ2-7, with D unresolved. V lost 1 base, J lost 1 base, and 17 bases lay in between. CDR1 is SQVTM, CDR2 ANQGSEA, per germline. The CDR3 spans 16 residues. DNA of the CDR3: TGCAGCGTTGAAGCGGTTATAGATTGGGGTTCCTACGAGCAGTACTTC. Translated, it gives CSVEAVIDWGSYEQYF.

This clonotype was counted at least ten times. The chain employs TRBV11-2 and TRBJ1-1, with 7 bases identical to TRBD1. V lost 2 bases and J lost 5; bases outside the gene matches: 8. This CDR3 has 15 residues. Germline CDR1 reads SGHAT; CDR2 reads FQNNGV. The DNA for the CDR3 is TGTGCCAGCAGCTTACAACAGACAGGGAGGACTGAAGCTTTCTTT. This translates into CASSLQQTGRTEAFF.

A few counts support this clonotype. This chain's CDR3 is CASRLAGVTYNEQFF. The CDR3 region has the DNA TGTGCCAGCAGACTAGCGGGGGTTACCTACAATGAGCAGTTCTTC. This chain connects TRBV2 to TRBJ2-1; the match to TRBD2 covers 11 bases. The ends lost 6 bases at V and 2 bases at J; junction bases unmatched: 3. CDR3 length equals 15 residues. Germline-derived CDR1 and CDR2 are SNHLY and FYNNEI.

This clonotype was observed many times. The chain recombines TRBV28 with TRBJ1-6; D gene ambiguous. Germline loops: CDR1 MDHEN, CDR2 SYDVKM. This CDR3 comprises 13 residues. V was cut by 4 bases and J by 10 bases, with 11 bases left in between. As DNA, the CDR3 is TGTGCCAGCAGTTCCTCGCTGGGGTCACCCCTCCACTTT. It yields the protein CASSSSLGSPLHF. The whole variable domain, remainder taken from reference TRBV28 and TRBJ1-6, is DVKVTQSSRYLVKRTGEKVFLECVQDMDHENMFWYRQDPGLGLRLIYFSYDVKMKEKGDIPEGYSVSREKKERFSLILESASTNQTSMYLCASSSSLGSPLHFGNGTRLTVT.

This clonotype has ten or more counts. This rearrangement joins TRBV6-4 to TRBJ2-1; 13 bases are shared with TRBD2. The V segment lost 8 bases and the J segment 10 bases; nucleotides outside the gene matches: 8. The CDR3 loop spans 14 amino acids. From germline, CDR1 is MRHNA and CDR2 SNTAGT. The CDR3 loop is CASGTSGVPAEQFF. CDR3 in DNA: TGTGCCAGCGGGACTAGCGGGGTCCCCGCGGAGCAGTTCTTC.

This clonotype was recorded many times. This chain links TRBV6-5 with TRBJ2-1; 10 bases agree with TRBD2. The CDR3 totals 17 residues. V lost 2 bases to trimming and J lost 0 bases; unmatched junction nucleotides: 4. Germline CDR1 MNHEY, CDR2 SVGAGI. The CDR3 bases are TGTGCCAGCAGTTACACTCGACTAGCGGGCTCCTACAATGAGCAGTTCTTC. Protein: CASSYTRLAGSYNEQFF.

The table lists this clonotype with many counts. V is TRBV20-1 and J is TRBJ2-7, with a tentative D call TRBD2 (7 bases). The CDR3 is 14 amino acids. V lost 6 bases to trimming and J lost 1 base, with 16 bases between them. Germline values: CDR1 DFQATT, CDR2 SNEGSKA (reference sequence). The DNA of the CDR3 is TGCAGTGCCGTAGGGGGGGCGCGATCCTACGAGCAGTACTTC. It codes for CSAVGGARSYEQYF.

This clonotype was counted ten times or more. The CDR3 DNA sequence: TGTGCCAGCAGAACCGGACTAGCGGGGGGTCTCACCGGGGAGCTGTTTTTT. It encodes CASRTGLAGGLTGELFF. V gene TRBV7-3 combines with J gene TRBJ2-2, with TRBD2 identical over 14 bases. The germline V gene has CDR1 SGHTA and CDR2 FQGTGA. Unmatched junction bases numbered 7, after V lost 6 bases and J lost 4 bases. The CDR3 contains 17 residues.

This clonotype occurred a few times. J is TRBJ2-1 and V is TRBV28; TRBD1 agrees at 7 bases. V was clipped by 5 bases and J by 4 bases; unmatched bases: 20. The CDR3 sequence is 19 residues long. Per germline, CDR1 MDHEN and CDR2 SYDVKM. The CDR3 is CASSTHEGWGSGGYNEQFF. The DNA of the CDR3 is TGTGCCAGCAGTACTCACGAGGGTTGGGGTTCAGGGGGATACAATGAGCAGTTCTTC.

This clonotype was recorded at least ten times. This chain joins TRBV6-5 and TRBJ2-7, with a possible D match to TRBD2 (6 bases). V was clipped by 1 base and J by 9 bases, with 10 bases between them. CDR1 MNHEY and CDR2 SVGAGI come from the germline V gene. The CDR3 sequence is 12 residues long. The CDR3 DNA reads TGTGCCAGCAGTTACTTATCGGGGGTGCAGTACTTC. Translation gives CASSYLSGVQYF.

This clonotype was counted only a few times. This sequence joins TRBV6-2 or TRBV6-3 and TRBJ2-1; either TRBD1 or TRBD2 may supply D (5 bases each). CDR1 is MNHEY, CDR2 SVGEGT, per germline. This CDR3 region has 16 residues. V gave up 6 bases and J gave up 6 bases, with 21 bases separating them. The DNA of the CDR3 is TGTGCCAGCAGGACCATTCGGGGACGGGACCTCAATGAGCAGTTCTTC. Its protein product is CASRTIRGRDLNEQFF.

This clonotype was seen repeatedly, ten times or more. The V call is TRBV5-1, the J call TRBJ1-1, with 10 positions matching TRBD1. The CDR3 covers 17 residues. Germline-derived CDR1 and CDR2 are SGHRS and YFSETQ. With V trimmed by 5 bases and J by 1 base, 11 bases remained unmatched. This chain's CDR3 is CASRKTGTGVPNTEAFF. In nucleotides, the CDR3 is TGCGCCAGCAGAAAAACCGGGACAGGGGTGCCGAACACTGAAGCTTTCTTT.

Details on this clonotype: This clone may be a read error of a much larger clone one base away. Written as DNA, the CDR3 is TGCACCAGCAGCTTGGGGGAACGGGCCAACGTCCTGACTTTC. Translating gives CTSSLGERANVLTF. This chain joins TRBV5-1 and TRBJ2-6, with D possibly called TRBD1 or TRBD2 (5 bases each). Germline-derived CDR1 and CDR2 are SGHRS and YFSETQ. The CDR3 is made up of 14 amino acids.